This T cell receptor beta chain was obtained from a study of T cells in localized non-small cell lung cancer. Study observations and caveats: Multi-region tumor sequencing was not done, so intratumor heterogeneity could not be excluded. There were a median roughly 54 of the top 100 tumor clones appearing in adjacent lung.

CDR1 SNHLY and CDR2 FYNNEI come from the germline V gene. This CDR3 is 13 amino acids long. A remark on this clone: The antigen is unknown. The junction differs from germline at one of its ends, possibly a read error.

Produced via immunoSEQ multiplex PCR; TCRdb's table is partial and in-frame only. This table has 15,000 to 20,000 clones, almost 90% appearing once. The receptor comes from a woman aged 40-75 years with stage III lung adenocarcinoma. The sequencing here drew on peripheral blood mononuclear cells, taken before any cancer treatment. V is TRBV2 and J is TRBJ2-5; 12 bases line up with TRBD2. The J call may not be correct, given that the DNA end is closer to TRBJ2-7. The CDR3 sequence is CASLLAGGYEQYF. DNA of the CDR3: TGCGCCAGCCTACTAGCGGGGGGATACGAGCAGTACTTC.